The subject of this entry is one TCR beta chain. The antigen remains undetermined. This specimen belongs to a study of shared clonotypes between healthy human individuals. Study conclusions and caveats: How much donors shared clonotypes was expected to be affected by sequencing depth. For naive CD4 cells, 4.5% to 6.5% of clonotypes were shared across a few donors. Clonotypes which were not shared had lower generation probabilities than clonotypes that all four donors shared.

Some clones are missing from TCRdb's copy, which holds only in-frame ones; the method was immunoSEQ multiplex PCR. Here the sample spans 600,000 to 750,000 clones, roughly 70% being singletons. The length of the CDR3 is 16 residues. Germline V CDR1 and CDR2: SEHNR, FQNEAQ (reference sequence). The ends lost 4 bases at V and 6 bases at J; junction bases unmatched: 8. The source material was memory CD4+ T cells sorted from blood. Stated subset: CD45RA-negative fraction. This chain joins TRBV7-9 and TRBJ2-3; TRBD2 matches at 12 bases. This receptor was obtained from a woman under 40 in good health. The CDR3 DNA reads TGTGCCAGCAGCTCGGGACTAGCGGGTCCCCCCGATACGCAGTATTTT. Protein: CASSSGLAGPPDTQYF.